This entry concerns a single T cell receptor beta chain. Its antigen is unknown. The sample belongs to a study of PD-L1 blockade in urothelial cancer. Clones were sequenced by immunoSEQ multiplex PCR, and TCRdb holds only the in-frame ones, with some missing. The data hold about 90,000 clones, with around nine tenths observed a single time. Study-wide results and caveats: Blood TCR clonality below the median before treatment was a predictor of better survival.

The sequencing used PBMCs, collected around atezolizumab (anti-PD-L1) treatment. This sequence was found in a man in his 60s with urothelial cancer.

The DNA for the CDR3 is TGTGCTAGTGGTTTGGGGACTAGCGGGAGCCCCGGGGAGCTGTTTTTT. Residues: CASGLGTSGSPGELFF. The chain carries TRBV12-5 and TRBJ2-2, with 13 bases identical to TRBD2. J was trimmed by 6 bases and V by 1 base; bases with no gene match: 2. The CDR3 loop spans 16 amino acids. Germline V gene data show CDR1 as LGHNT and CDR2 as FRNRAP.